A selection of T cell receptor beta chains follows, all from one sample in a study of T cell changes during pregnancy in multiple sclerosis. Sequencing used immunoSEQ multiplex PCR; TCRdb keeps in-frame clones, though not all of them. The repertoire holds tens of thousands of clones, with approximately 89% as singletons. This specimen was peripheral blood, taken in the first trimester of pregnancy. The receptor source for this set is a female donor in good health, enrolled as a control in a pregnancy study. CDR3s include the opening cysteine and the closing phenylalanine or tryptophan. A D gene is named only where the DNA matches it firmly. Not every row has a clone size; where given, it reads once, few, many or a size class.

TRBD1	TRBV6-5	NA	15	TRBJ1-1	TGTGCCAGCAGCGACAGGGGGACCAGCAACACTGAAGCTTTCTTT	CASSDRGTSNTEAFF
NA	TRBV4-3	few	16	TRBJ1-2	TGCGCCAGCAGCCCAACTCCTGGAGACAGCAACTATGGCTACACCTTC	CASSPTPGDSNYGYTF
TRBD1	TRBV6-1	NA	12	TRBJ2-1	TGTGCCAGCCAAGGGACAGGGTTCGAGCAGTTCTTC	CASQGTGFEQFF
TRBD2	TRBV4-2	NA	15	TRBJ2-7	TGTGCCAGCAGCCAAGAACTAGCGGGAGATTCGTGGCAGTACTTC	CASSQELAGDSWQYF
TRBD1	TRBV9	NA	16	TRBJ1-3	TGTGCCAGCAGCCCTCGAACAGGGGGAATTGGAAACACCATATATTTT	CASSPRTGGIGNTIYF
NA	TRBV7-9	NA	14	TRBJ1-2	TGTGCCAGCAGCCCCACGGGGGGCGCGCATGGCTACACCTTC	CASSPTGGAHGYTF
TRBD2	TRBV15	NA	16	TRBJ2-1	TGTGCCACCAGCAGATCTAGCGGGGGCACCTACAATGAGCAGTTCTTC	CATSRSSGGTYNEQFF
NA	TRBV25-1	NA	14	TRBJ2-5	TGTGCCAGCAGTGAGTGGGCTAGCGCGGAGACCCAGTACTTC	CASSEWASAETQYF
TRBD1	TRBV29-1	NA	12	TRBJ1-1	TGCAGCGTTAGATCAGGGGGCCCTGAAGCTTTCTTT	CSVRSGGPEAFF
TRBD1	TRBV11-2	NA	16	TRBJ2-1	TGTGCCAGCAGCTTAGCGTTCCGACAGGGTCGTTTAGAGCAGTTCTTC	CASSLAFRQGRLEQFF
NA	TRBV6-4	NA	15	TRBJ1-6	TGTGCCAGCAGTGACTCGGGGGGACCCATGGCGGCCCTCCACTTT	CASSDSGGPMAALHF
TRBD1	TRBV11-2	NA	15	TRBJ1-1	TGTGCCAGCAGCTTAGGGGACAGGGAGAACACTGAAGCTTTCTTT	CASSLGDRENTEAFF
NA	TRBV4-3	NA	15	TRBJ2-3	TGCGCCAGCAGCCAGGGCGGCGGGCTCGCAGATACGCAGTATTTT	CASSQGGGLADTQYF
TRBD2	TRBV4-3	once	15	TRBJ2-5	TGCGCCAGCAGCCAACGGGGGGGCATTCGAGAGACCCAGTACTTC	CASSQRGGIRETQYF
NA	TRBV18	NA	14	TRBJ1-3	TGTGCCAGCTCACCTCCGGGACACGGAAACACCATATATTTT	CASSPPGHGNTIYF
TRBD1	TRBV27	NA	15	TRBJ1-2	TGTGCCAGCAGTACAGACAGGGGGCAGGACTATGGCTACACCTTC	CASSTDRGQDYGYTF
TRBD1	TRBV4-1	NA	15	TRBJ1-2	TGCGCCAGCAGCCAACCCGGACAGGGGTGGAATGGCTACACCTTC	CASSQPGQGWNGYTF
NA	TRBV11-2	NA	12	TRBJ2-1	TGTGCCAGCAGCTCGCGCCCCGATGAGCAGTTCTTC	CASSSRPDEQFF
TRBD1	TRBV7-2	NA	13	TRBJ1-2	TGTGCCAGCGGCGAAAGGGGGCAGGGTGGCTACACCTTC	CASGERGQGGYTF
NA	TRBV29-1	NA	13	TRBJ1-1	TGCAGCGTTGGGCGGGGGATGGCGACTGAAGCTTTCTTT	CSVGRGMATEAFF
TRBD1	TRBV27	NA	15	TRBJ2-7	TGTGCCAGCAGTCTAGGGACAGGGGGGTCCTACGAGCAGTACTTC	CASSLGTGGSYEQYF
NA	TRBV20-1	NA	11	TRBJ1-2	TGCGGGGGCTGGCGGGACTATGGCTACACCTTC	CGGWRDYGYTF